This T cell receptor beta chain was recorded in a study of blood T cell repertoires in COVID-19. Study-level background: COVID-19 samples collected from the United States, Italy and Spain covered acute and convalescent phases. Nucleic acid was either cDNA or gDNA, and it came from T cells, B-cell-depleted T cells, or PBMCs.

The assay was immunoSEQ multiplex PCR, and TCRdb's table has in-frame clones only and misses some. The sample has roughly 65,000 clones; 79% are singletons. From germline, CDR1 is KGHDR and CDR2 SFDVKD. With V trimmed by 5 bases and J by 0 bases, 9 bases remained unmatched. CDR3 length: 18 amino acids. This sequence was found in a man aged 55 to 70 with acute or convalescent COVID-19. The source material was peripheral blood. V is TRBV24-1 and J is TRBJ1-5; 10 bases agree with TRBD1. CDR3 sequence: CATSGLTGGSYSNQPQHF. The CDR3 DNA reads as TGTGCCACCAGTGGTCTGACAGGGGGCTCGTATAGCAATCAGCCCCAGCATTTT.